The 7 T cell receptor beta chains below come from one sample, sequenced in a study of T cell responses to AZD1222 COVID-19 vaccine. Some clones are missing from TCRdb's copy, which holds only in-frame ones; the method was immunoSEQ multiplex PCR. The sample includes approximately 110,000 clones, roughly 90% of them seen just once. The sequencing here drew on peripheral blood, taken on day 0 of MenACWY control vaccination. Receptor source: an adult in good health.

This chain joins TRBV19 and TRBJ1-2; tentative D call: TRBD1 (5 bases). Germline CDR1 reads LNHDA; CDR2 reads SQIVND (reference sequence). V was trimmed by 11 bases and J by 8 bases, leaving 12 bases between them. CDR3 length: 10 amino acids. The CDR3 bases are TGTGCCGTGTGGGGCGGAGGCTACACCTTC. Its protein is CAVWGGGYTF.

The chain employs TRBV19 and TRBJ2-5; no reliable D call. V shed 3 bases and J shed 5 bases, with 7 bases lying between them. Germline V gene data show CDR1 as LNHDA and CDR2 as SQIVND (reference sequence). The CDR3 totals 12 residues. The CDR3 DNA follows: TGTGCCAGTAGTATTTATGGCGAGACCCAGTACTTC. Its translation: CASSIYGETQYF.

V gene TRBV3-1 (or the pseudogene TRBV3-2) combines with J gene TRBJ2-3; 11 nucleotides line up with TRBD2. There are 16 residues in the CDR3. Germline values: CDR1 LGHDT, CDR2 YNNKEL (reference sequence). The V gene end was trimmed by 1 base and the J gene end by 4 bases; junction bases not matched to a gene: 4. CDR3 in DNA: TGTGCCAGCAGCCAAGTCACACTAGCGGGGGCAGATACGCAGTATTTT. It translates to CASSQVTLAGADTQYF.

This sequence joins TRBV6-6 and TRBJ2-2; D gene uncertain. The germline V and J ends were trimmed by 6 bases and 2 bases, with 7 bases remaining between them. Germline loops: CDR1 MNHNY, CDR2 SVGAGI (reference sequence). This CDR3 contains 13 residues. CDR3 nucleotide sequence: TGTGCCAGCAGCACCGAAAACACCGGGGAGCTGTTTTTT. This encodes CASSTENTGELFF.

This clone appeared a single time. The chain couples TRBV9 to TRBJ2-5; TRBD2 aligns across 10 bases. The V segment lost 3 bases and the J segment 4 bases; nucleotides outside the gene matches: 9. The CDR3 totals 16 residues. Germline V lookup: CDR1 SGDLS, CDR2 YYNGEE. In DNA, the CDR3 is TGTGCCAGCAGCGCGACACGGCTAGCGGGAGCAGAGACCCAGTACTTC. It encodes CASSATRLAGAETQYF.

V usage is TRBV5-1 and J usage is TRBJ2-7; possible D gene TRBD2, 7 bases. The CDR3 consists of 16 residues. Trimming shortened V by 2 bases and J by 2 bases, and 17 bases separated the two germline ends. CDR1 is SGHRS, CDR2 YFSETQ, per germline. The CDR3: CASSFYPQGTTYEQYF. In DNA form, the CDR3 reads TGCGCCAGCAGCTTTTACCCGCAGGGGACTACCTACGAGCAGTACTTC.

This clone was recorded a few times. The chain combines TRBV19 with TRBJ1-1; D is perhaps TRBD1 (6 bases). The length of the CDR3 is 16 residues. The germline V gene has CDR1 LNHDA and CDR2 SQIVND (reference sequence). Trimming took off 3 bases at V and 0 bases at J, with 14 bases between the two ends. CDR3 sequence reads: CASSIKPGEMNTEAFF. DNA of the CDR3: TGTGCCAGTAGTATTAAGCCAGGGGAGATGAACACTGAAGCTTTCTTT.